This is a list of T cell receptor beta chains from one sample in a study of OX40 agonist ivuxolimab in advanced cancers. Sequenced by immunoSEQ multiplex PCR; TCRdb stores in-frame clones only, minus some. The sample lists approximately 59,000 clones, under 90% occurring once. The material sequenced was CD4+ or CD8+ T cells sorted from blood, taken in a trial of the OX40 agonist ivuxolimab. Source of these receptors: an adult with an advanced solid tumor such as melanoma, head and neck, liver or kidney cancer. The CDR3 runs from the conserved cysteine through the conserved F or W. The D gene is left open where the match is weak. Expanded clones are given a class, and other clones once, few, many or no size at all.

v_call	clone_size	d_call	j_call	cdr3_nt	cdr3_aa
TRBV6-4	-	TRBD2	TRBJ2-5	TGTGCCAGCACCGCCCGGGGGGGTCGGGAGACCCAGTACTTC	CASTARGGRETQYF
TRBV28	-	TRBD1	TRBJ1-5	TGTGCCAGCAGTTTCACAGGGGGCCATCAGCCCCAGCATTTT	CASSFTGGHQPQHF
TRBV2	few	TRBD2	TRBJ2-1	TGTGCCAGCAGTGGGACTAGCGGATATGGTGAGCAGTTCTTC	CASSGTSGYGEQFF
TRBV7-2	-	TRBD1	TRBJ1-4	TGTGCCAGCAGCTTGGACAGGAATAATGAAAAACTGTTTTTT	CASSLDRNNEKLFF
TRBV5-1	few	-	TRBJ2-2	TGCGCCAGCAGCGAGGACAAGAACACCGGGGAGCTGTTTTTT	CASSEDKNTGELFF
TRBV7-9	-	-	TRBJ2-1	TGTGCCAGCAGCTCAACGCTGGGGGGCTCCTACAATGAGCAGTTCTTC	CASSSTLGGSYNEQFF
TRBV5-1	-	-	TRBJ2-5	TGCGCCAGCAGCTTGGGGCTAACCGGGGCACAAGAGACCCAGTACTTC	CASSLGLTGAQETQYF
TRBV2	-	-	TRBJ1-2	TGTGCCAGCAGTGAGGCAGCTCGCGGCTACACCTTC	CASSEAARGYTF
TRBV18	-	-	TRBJ2-3	TGTGCCAGCTCCGAATGGTCCACAGATACGCAGTATTTT	CASSEWSTDTQYF
TRBV28	-	TRBD1	TRBJ1-2	TGTGCCAGCAGTTCGACAGGGGGCGCCTATGGCTACACCTTC	CASSSTGGAYGYTF
TRBV7-2	-	-	TRBJ2-2	TGTGCCAGCAGCCCCCTGGCGAGCGGCACCGGGGAGCTGTTTTTT	CASSPLASGTGELFF
TRBV18	-	-	TRBJ1-1	TGTGCCAGCTCACAGCTCCCGGGGGGCGCAGCCCACTCGGCTTTCTTT	CASSQLPGGAAHSAFF
TRBV7-2	few	-	TRBJ2-2	TGTGCCAGCAGCCCACTAAGGAGGAACACCGGGGAGCTGTTTTTT	CASSPLRRNTGELFF
TRBV10-1	-	TRBD2	TRBJ2-3	TGCGCCAGCAGTGACCCGACTAGCGGGAGATATACGCAGTATTTT	CASSDPTSGRYTQYF
TRBV5-1	-	-	TRBJ2-1	TGCGCCAGCAGCTTGGAGACGGACGAGCAGTTCTTC	CASSLETDEQFF
TRBV7-2	-	-	TRBJ2-4	TGTGCCAGCAGCCGTGACAGGAACATTCAGTACTTC	CASSRDRNIQYF
TRBV7-2	-	TRBD1	TRBJ1-2	TGTGCCAGCAGCCCCAGGGACAGGGATGGCTACACCTTC	CASSPRDRDGYTF
TRBV27	-	-	TRBJ2-3	TGTGCCAGCAGCCAGACTAGTATGGGTACGCAGTATTTT	CASSQTSMGTQYF
TRBV6-1	-	-	TRBJ2-7	TGTGCCAGCAGTGACCGGGACACCGAGCAGTACTTC	CASSDRDTEQYF
TRBV5-6	once	-	TRBJ1-1	TGTGCCAGCAGCATTGCCGGGATCACTGAAGCTTTCTTT	CASSIAGITEAFF
TRBV5-6	medium-sized	TRBD1	TRBJ1-6	TGTGCCAGCAGCTTGTTAGGGACAGGGAGAAATTCACCCCTCCACTTT	CASSLLGTGRNSPLHF
TRBV28	-	TRBD2	TRBJ2-5	TGTGCCAGCAGTCTAATCACAGCGGGGCAAGAGACCCAGTACTTC	CASSLITAGQETQYF
TRBV9	-	-	TRBJ1-1	TGTGCCAGCAGCCGTACTCCCGGGCGACAGAACACTGAAGCTTTCTTT	CASSRTPGRQNTEAFF
TRBV7-3	few	-	TRBJ2-3	TGTGCCAGCAGCCCAACCTCGGGGACCAATACGCAGTATTTT	CASSPTSGTNTQYF
TRBV10-3	-	-	TRBJ2-7	TGTGCCATCCGAGCAGGGACCTCTCGGGAGCAGTACTTC	CAIRAGTSREQYF
TRBV28	-	TRBD1	TRBJ1-5	TGTGCCAGCAGTTTAGAGACAGGGAAGCAGCCCCAGCATTTT	CASSLETGKQPQHF
TRBV6-5	-	TRBD2	TRBJ2-3	TGTGCCAGCCAACTAGCGGGAACCACAGATACGCAGTATTTT	CASQLAGTTDTQYF
TRBV7-2	-	TRBD2	TRBJ2-2	TGTGCCAGCAGCTATACAGCGGGGGAAGAGCTGTTTTTT	CASSYTAGEELFF
TRBV19	-	-	TRBJ1-3	TGTGCCAGTACCCAGGGACACGCTGGAAACACCATATATTTT	CASTQGHAGNTIYF
TRBV6-1	-	TRBD2	TRBJ2-2	TGTGCCAGCAGTGTGGCGGGAGTACCCACCGGGGAGCTGTTTTTT	CASSVAGVPTGELFF